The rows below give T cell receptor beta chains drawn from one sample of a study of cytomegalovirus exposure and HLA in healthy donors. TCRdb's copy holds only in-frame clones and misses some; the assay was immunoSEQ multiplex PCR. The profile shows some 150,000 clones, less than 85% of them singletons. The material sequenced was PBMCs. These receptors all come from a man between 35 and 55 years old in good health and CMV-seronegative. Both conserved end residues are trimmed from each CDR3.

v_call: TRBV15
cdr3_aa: ATSREQYQETQY

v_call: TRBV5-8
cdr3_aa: ASSSRISYEQY

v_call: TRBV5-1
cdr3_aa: ASSSEGTPAEAF

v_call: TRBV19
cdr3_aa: ASSPDINQPQH

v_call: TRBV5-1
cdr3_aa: ASRHIRGGSYNEQF

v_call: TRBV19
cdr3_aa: ASSIDRDRGREKLF

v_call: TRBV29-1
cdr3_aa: SVGEGGRPEAF

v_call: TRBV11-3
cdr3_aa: ASSLEGGSETQY

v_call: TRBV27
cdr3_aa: ASQTQERADETQY

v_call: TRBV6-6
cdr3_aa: ASSYRDRTYEQY

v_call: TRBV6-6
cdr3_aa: ATGGYGQETQY

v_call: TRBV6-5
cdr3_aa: ASSREVEEKLF

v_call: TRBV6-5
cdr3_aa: ASSYSENQPQH

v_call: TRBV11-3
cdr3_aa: ASSPGRGVAETQY

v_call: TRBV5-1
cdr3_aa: ASSPRTSGEETQY

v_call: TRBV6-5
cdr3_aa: ASTPRTASYEQY

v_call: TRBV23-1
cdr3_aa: ASSPGLAGGRGCEQY

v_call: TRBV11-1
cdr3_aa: ASSFEQNGNTIY

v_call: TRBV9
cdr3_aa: ASSPKTGQAYTGELF

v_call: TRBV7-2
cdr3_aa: ASSLAANSGYEQY

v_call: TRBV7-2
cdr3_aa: ASSSLPGTYNSPLH

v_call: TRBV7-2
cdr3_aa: ASSLAGGVSVSGYT

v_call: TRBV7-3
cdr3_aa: ASSLTAQGANEQF

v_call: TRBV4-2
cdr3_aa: ASSQGGRAIYEQY

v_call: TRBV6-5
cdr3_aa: ASRRTSGLKNEQF

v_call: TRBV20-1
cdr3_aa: SAARENEQY

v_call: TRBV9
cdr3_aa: ASSASGGSQETQY

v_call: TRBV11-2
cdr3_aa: ASSFGQGYEQY

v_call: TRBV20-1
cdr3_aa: SALRYNEQF

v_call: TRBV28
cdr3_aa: ASSLSQGYNEQF